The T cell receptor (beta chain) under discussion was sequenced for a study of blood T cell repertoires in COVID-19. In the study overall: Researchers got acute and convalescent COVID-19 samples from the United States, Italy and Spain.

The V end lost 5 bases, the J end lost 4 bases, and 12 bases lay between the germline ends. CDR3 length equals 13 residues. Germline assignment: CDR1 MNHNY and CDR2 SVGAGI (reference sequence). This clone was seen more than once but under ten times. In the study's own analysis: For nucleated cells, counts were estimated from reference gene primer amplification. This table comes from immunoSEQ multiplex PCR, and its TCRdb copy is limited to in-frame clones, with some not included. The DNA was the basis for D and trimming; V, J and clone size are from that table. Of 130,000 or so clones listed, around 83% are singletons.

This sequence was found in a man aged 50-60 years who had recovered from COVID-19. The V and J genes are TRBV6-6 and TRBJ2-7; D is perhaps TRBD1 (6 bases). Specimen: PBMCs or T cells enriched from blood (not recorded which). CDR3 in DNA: TGTGCCAGCAGTCGGGACACCCAGTACGAGCAGTACTTC. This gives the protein CASSRDTQYEQYF.